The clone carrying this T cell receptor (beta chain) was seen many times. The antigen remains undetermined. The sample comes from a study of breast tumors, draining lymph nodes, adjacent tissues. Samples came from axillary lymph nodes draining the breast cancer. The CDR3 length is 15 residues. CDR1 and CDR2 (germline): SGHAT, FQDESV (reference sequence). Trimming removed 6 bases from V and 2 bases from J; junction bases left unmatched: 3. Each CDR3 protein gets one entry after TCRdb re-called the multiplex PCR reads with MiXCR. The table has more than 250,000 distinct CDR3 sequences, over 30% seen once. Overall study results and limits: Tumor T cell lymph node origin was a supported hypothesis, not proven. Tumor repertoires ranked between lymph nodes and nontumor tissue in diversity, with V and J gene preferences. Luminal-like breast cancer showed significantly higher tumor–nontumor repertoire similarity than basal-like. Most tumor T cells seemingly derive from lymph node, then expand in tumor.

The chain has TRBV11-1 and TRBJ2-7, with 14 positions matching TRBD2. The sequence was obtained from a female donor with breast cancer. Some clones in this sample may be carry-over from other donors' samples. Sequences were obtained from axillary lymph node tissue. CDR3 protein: CASRQTSGRAYEQYF. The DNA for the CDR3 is TGTGCCAGCAGACAGACTAGCGGGAGGGCCTACGAGCAGTACTTC.